This T cell receptor beta chain was observed in a study of cytomegalovirus exposure and HLA in healthy donors (TCRdb year 2017). Broadly, across the study: In an earlier analysis of several hundred of the donors, around 290 Gb of sequence data and approximately 120 million unique TCR beta sequences from roughly 200 million T cells were reported. An early release that covered more than 550 HLA-typed donors contained approximately 320 gigabases of sequencing data and tens of millions of unique TCR sequences. Among the 398 genotyped donors, around 79% belonged to the genetic ancestry cluster associated with self-reported Caucasian donors. The study aimed to test whether signatures of past pathogen exposure could be identified by cataloging public T cell receptors. Using immunosequencing, the study profiled T cell repertoires from roughly 650 subjects and related those repertoires to cytomegalovirus serostatus. A separate validation cohort of 100 to 150 different subjects was used in addition to the approximately 640-subject first cohort. The study combined high-throughput TCR immunosequencing, statistical association of individual TCRs with disease status, and machine learning to predict cytomegalovirus infection status. A later analysis re-examined previously published TCR beta repertoires from over 500 donors and added high-resolution HLA genotyping to investigate patterns of TCR occurrence. Rather than drawing on any new phenotypic data, the later analysis identified candidate immune exposures from TCR beta sequences and the way those sequences occurred across donors. An earlier analysis of around 540 of the donors applied high-throughput TCR beta sequencing to assess whether each TCR beta V gene segment acted as functional or pseudogenic. Donor age, sex, ethnicity and CMV serostatus were compiled together with the repertoire data. A later genetic analysis took genome-wide SNP genotypes for 398 of the 666 donors and used that subset as a discovery cohort. All discovery cohort repertoires had been generated using a single sequencing platform. Class I and class II HLA loci were covered by the typing at four-digit resolution. Typing coverage differed by locus: A, B, C, DRB1 and DQB1 were typed in roughly 620-630 donors, DQA1 in approximately 520, DPA1 in approximately 600, and DPB1 in 450 to 490. Five DR-DQ haplotypes were treated as single units for association and clustering because of strong linkage in the cohort. Among under 450 genotyped donors of the cohort, an average of approximately 240,000 unique TCR beta nucleotide sequences were sequenced per donor, roughly 18% of them non-productive.

Concerning this clone itself: The specificity of this receptor is unknown. Base quality data are lacking; no much larger clone is found one base away.

Study-level results and caveats: A later genetic analysis reported fewer N-insertions in productive TCRs among donors in an Asian-associated ancestry cluster than the approximately 700-donor mean. Because counts were too low, about 17 rarely observed V segments, including chromosome 9 orphons, were excluded from the earlier analysis of 587 of the donors. The classifier was reported to diagnose cytomegalovirus status with high specificity and sensitivity in both the original and validation cohorts. In this cohort, only TCR beta chains were sequenced, and detectable features were limited by the absence of alpha or paired-chain data. For the cohort, immune exposure information was limited to CMV serostatus. In a later analysis, HLA-associated TCR beta chains showed more clonal expansion and lower generation probabilities than non-associated chains that were equally common. A cluster of highly shared sequence variants was judged likely to represent a technical artifact of the sequencing pipeline. The 87-base-pair reads could not distinguish some IMGT-functional V segments, including TRBV6-2 and TRBV6-3, so those segments were excluded. While some public TCRs were present in many individuals, most TCR sequences turned up only very rarely across donors. Sequencing depth was assumed to be roughly uniform across donors in the presence/absence analyses, though that assumption may not hold. A further reported finding was that TCR beta sequences accurately predicted the HLA-A and HLA-B alleles for most subjects in the first cohort. Linkage disequilibrium might explain the correlated functional status among segregating V segments, but an unknown experimental factor could not be ruled out. According to a later analysis, most CMV-associated TCR beta chains appeared to be HLA-restricted, and the HLA associations seemed to be driven largely by CMV exposure. Specific HLA alleles were associated with some 15,000 TCR beta sequences at a false discovery rate of 0.05 in a later analysis. In an earlier analysis of about 550 of the donors, most TCR beta V segments were observed in productive rearrangements about 87% or about 30% of the time, broadly matching IMGT annotations. A total of 164 TCR beta chains were listed by the study as associated with cytomegalovirus. A later genetic analysis associated a missense DCLRE1C variant with V-gene and J-gene trimming of TCR beta chains, and an independent cohort replicated the association. In a later analysis, several top co-occurrence clusters were reported to appear linked to parvovirus B19, influenza, CMV and Epstein-Barr virus. In vitro tests confirmed that three of the cytomegalovirus-associated TCR beta chains recognize cytomegalovirus antigens. The authors suggested that the approach could potentially be extended to other disease states and immunological phenotypes. HLA typing was unavailable for some donors at each locus, so association tests used only the typed subset. Assigning TCR associations to individual alleles was difficult when HLA alleles, especially DR and DQ, strongly co-occurred. A later analysis found that TCR association rates varied across HLA loci, with DRB1 alleles showing the most associated TCRs and HLA-C alleles the fewest.

Trimmed from V: 3 bases; trimmed from J: 4 bases; junction bases lacking a gene match: 6. Reading the germline V gene gives CDR1 KGHSH and CDR2 LQKENI. The CDR3, cysteine through phenylalanine, is 15 amino acids long. Of the read, only the CDR3 DNA is kept; its 45 bases are in frame from base 1. Library prep was done by the immunoSEQ multiplex PCR assay. The multiplex PCR relied on a mix of 60 forward primers for TCR Vbeta segments and 13 reverse primers for TCR Jbeta segments. A multiplex PCR assay on genomic DNA amplified the CDR3 region of rearranged TCR beta genes. On the Illumina HiSeq System, the amplified TCR beta libraries were sequenced as 87-base-pair reads. Processing in the source paper ran as follows. A later analysis counted about 80 million unique TCR beta chains across the 640 or so repertoires, and some 11 million of these chains were shared by at least two donors. Raw reads were error-corrected and collapsed into unique sequences with a nearest-neighbor algorithm that merged closely related sequences to remove PCR and sequencing errors. CDR3 sequences were aligned to IMGT reference sequences to assign V, D and J gene segments. For a sequence to be retained, a match of at least six nucleotides to both a V gene segment and a J gene segment was required. A rearrangement counted as productive if the CDR3 had no stop codons and remained in frame with V and J, and every other rearrangement counted as non-productive. CDR3 was defined by IMGT convention, running from the second conserved V-encoded cysteine to the conserved J-encoded phenylalanine. The earlier analysis of 587 of the donors excluded sequences that lacked an unambiguous match to a single V gene segment. An earlier analysis of several hundred of the donors called V segments functional above 56.7% productive rearrangements and segregating when the between-donor standard deviation exceeded 5%. A statistical classification framework was developed to diagnose cytomegalovirus status using the catalog of TCR beta chain sequences. V and J gene assignment, in a later analysis, came from comparing TCR nucleotide sequences with IMGT/GENE-DB human TR gene sequences. A later analysis assigned CDR3 sequences and most-parsimonious VDJ recombination scenarios with the TCRdist pipeline. In a later analysis, every TCR beta chain was defined by the combination of its CDR3 amino acid sequence and its V-gene family, and reads without a unique V-gene family were dropped. In a later analysis, 500 to 650 highly shared, low-generation-probability nucleotide sequences were removed to address suspected cross-contamination and a sequencing artifact. For each public chain, a later analysis derived a clonal expansion index from normalized ranks of inferred template counts within each repertoire. In a later analysis, generation probabilities were computed with a VDJ recombination model fitted to out-of-frame rearrangements, and the resulting probabilities were checked against IGoR. In a later analysis, TCR-TCR, TCR-HLA and TCR-CMV co-occurrence was scored with hypergeometric tests, and a repertoire-size bias correction was applied to TCR pairs. To estimate false discovery rates, a later analysis permuted the HLA or CMV assignments 20 times. In a later analysis, co-occurring TCRs were grouped using DBSCAN, with TCRdist sequence similarity added in when clustering inside HLA-allele-positive subsets. Repertoires with fewer than 30,000 or more than 120,000 public chains, plus five repertoires with anomalous nucleotide sharing, were excluded from co-occurrence clustering. Drawn from immuneACCESS, this table holds only the in-frame rearrangements with V and J called that TCRdb kept. Clones are partly lost; checked studies trace under half to an unresolved V gene and leave the rest unexplained. V and J calls and clone size are given by that table; D and trimming were obtained from the DNA. The table for this sample lists 150,000 to 200,000 clones; 75% to 85% of them were counted only once. Around 1.9% of the sample rests with the top ten.

The cohort was made up of 666 healthy bone marrow donors. At the time of sampling, all cohort members were nominally healthy, though unrecorded immune exposures were likely present. The donor was CMV seropositive and was included in the group of 270 or so seropositive cohort members. A peripheral blood sample was provided by each donor, and peripheral blood mononuclear cells were used for TCR beta sequencing. The Qiagen DNeasy Blood Extraction Kit was used to extract genomic DNA from the blood cell samples. What was sequenced was PBMCs. The chain couples TRBV18 to TRBJ2-1; TRBD1 lines up with 7 middle nucleotides. The sequence came from a woman aged 18-29 years in good health and CMV-seropositive. The nucleotides are TGTGCCAGCTCACCGTGGGGACAGACATACAATGAGCAGTTCTTC. Its translation reads: CASSPWGQTYNEQFF.